This passage covers 24 T cell receptor beta chains from one sample sequenced in a study of blood T cell repertoires in COVID-19. Generated by immunoSEQ multiplex PCR, the TCRdb table keeps only in-frame clones and is missing some. Of 250,000 or so clones detected, approximately 89% appear once; the ten largest clones hold roughly 3%. Sequencing input: PBMCs or T cells enriched from blood (not recorded which). The receptors shown here come from a woman between 18 and 29 years old who had recovered from COVID-19.

As DNA, the CDR3 is TGTGCTAGTGGTCCGGGACTAGCGGGACCGTGGGGGGAGCTGTTTTTT. Amino acid sequence: CASGPGLAGPWGELFF. This sequence joins TRBV12-5 and TRBJ2-2; 13 bases fit TRBD2. The germline V gene encodes CDR1 LGHNT and CDR2 FRNRAP. This CDR3 has 16 amino acids. With 5 bases clipped from V and 8 bases from J, the junction kept 8 bases outside the gene matches.

The chain links TRBV30 to TRBJ2-7; no reliable D call. Germline lookup yields CDR1 GTSNPN and CDR2 SVGIG (reference sequence). The V gene lost 0 bases and the J gene lost 0 bases, with 9 bases spanning the gap. CDR3 length equals 14 residues. CDR3 amino acids: CAWSVESYSYEQYF. The CDR3 DNA follows: TGTGCCTGGAGTGTTGAGTCATACTCCTACGAGCAGTACTTC.

The chain recombines TRBV27 with TRBJ1-1; perhaps TRBD1 as D (6 bases). The CDR3 has 14 amino acids. The germline V and J ends were trimmed by 6 bases and 6 bases, with 17 bases remaining between them. CDR1 and CDR2 from the germline V gene are MNHEY and SMNVEV (reference sequence). CDR3 region: CASRPTLNRAEAFF. CDR3 sequence (DNA): TGTGCCAGCAGGCCTACCCTGAACAGGGCTGAAGCTTTCTTT.

The chain uses TRBV28 and TRBJ1-4; D might be TRBD1 (5 bases). The germline CDR1 and CDR2 sequences are MDHEN and SYDVKM. This CDR3 is built from 14 residues. V dropped 2 bases and J dropped 6 bases, with 10 bases sitting between them. This CDR3 reads CASSLPDRYEKLFF. The CDR3 DNA is TGTGCCAGCAGTTTACCCGACAGATATGAAAAACTGTTTTTT.

V gene TRBV30 combines with J gene TRBJ1-6; TRBD1 agrees at 8 bases. The V segment lost 1 base and the J segment 2 bases; nucleotides outside the gene matches: 7. The germline V gene encodes CDR1 GTSNPN and CDR2 SVGIG (reference sequence). This CDR3 region has 17 residues. CDR3 amino acids: CAWSGPGGAPYNSPLHF. The CDR3 coding sequence is TGTGCCTGGAGTGGACCAGGGGGCGCCCCCTATAATTCACCCCTCCACTTT.

In DNA, the CDR3 is TGTGCCAGCAGTTACTCCCTCAGGGCACCTGGAAACACCATATATTTT. Translated: CASSYSLRAPGNTIYF. The rearrangement links TRBV6-2 or TRBV6-3 to TRBJ1-3, with D perhaps matching TRBD1 (5 bases). V lost 0 bases, J lost 2 bases, and 11 bases lay in between. CDR1 and CDR2 (germline): MNHEY, SVGEGT. This CDR3 region has 16 residues.

The chain employs TRBV27 and TRBJ2-1, with D perhaps matching TRBD1 (6 bases). This CDR3 has 14 residues. Germline lookup yields CDR1 MNHEY and CDR2 SMNVEV (reference sequence). V was cut by 5 bases and J by 3 bases, with 11 bases left in between. CDR3 nucleotides: TGTGCCAGCAGTCGACAGGCGGACTACAATGAGCAGTTCTTC. Protein product: CASSRQADYNEQFF.

J is TRBJ2-1 and V is TRBV5-1; TRBD2 matches 13 bases. Germline loops: CDR1 SGHRS, CDR2 YFSETQ. This CDR3 has 15 residues. Trimming cost V 3 bases and J 8 bases; bases outside gene matches: 5. CDR3 nucleotides: TGCGCCAGCAGCTGGGGACTAGCGGGGTCTGATGAGCAGTTCTTC. The encoded protein is CASSWGLAGSDEQFF.

The rearrangement joins TRBV28 to TRBJ2-1, with 7 bases lining up with TRBD2. The CDR3 is 13 residues long. After removal of 7 bases from V and 1 base from J, the junction contained 1 base not matched to a gene. Germline values: CDR1 MDHEN, CDR2 SYDVKM. The CDR3 nucleotides read TGTGCCAGCATGGGGGGGTCCTACAATGAGCAGTTCTTC. This translates into CASMGGSYNEQFF.

This clone has a handful of counts. The chain has TRBV7-9 and TRBJ2-7, with TRBD2 matching over 8 bases. The CDR3 is 15 residues long. Germline lookup yields CDR1 SEHNR and CDR2 FQNEAQ (reference sequence). V lost 5 bases and J lost 2; bases outside the gene matches: 8. The CDR3 region is CASSRALAEAYEQYF. In nucleotides, the CDR3 is TGTGCCAGCAGCCGCGCACTAGCGGAGGCCTACGAGCAGTACTTC.

J is TRBJ2-2 and V is TRBV9; perhaps TRBD2 as D (6 bases). Germline loops: CDR1 SGDLS, CDR2 YYNGEE. The CDR3 has 15 residues. V was cut by 0 bases and J by 1 base, with 7 bases left in between. The CDR3 coding sequence is TGTGCCAGCAGCGTAGGTAGCGGGAACACCGGGGAGCTGTTTTTT. This sequence encodes CASSVGSGNTGELFF. Full variable domain (outside the CDR3, taken from reference TRBV9 and TRBJ2-2): DSGVTQTPKHLITATGQRVTLRCSPRSGDLSVYWYQQSLDQGLQFLIQYYNGEERAKGNILERFSAQQFPDLHSELNLSSLELGDSALYFCASSVGSGNTGELFFGEGSRLTVL.

A few counts support this clone. Here the CDR3 reads CASSETRSSTEAFF. The DNA of the CDR3 is TGTGCCAGCAGTGAAACGAGGAGCAGTACTGAAGCTTTCTTT. This chain links TRBV6-1 with TRBJ1-1, with D unresolved. Trimming left V 2 bases short and J 5 bases short, with 12 bases between. The CDR3 is made up of 14 amino acids. Germline assignment: CDR1 MNHNS and CDR2 SASEGT.

The chain couples TRBV5-4 to TRBJ2-1, with D perhaps matching TRBD2 (6 bases). The CDR3 is 14 amino acids. Germline CDR1 SGHNT, CDR2 YYREEE (reference sequence). The V gene lost 6 bases and the J gene lost 5 bases, with 15 bases spanning the gap. CDR3 nucleotide sequence: TGTGCCAGCACCTCTGGAGGGCGGGACAATGAGCAGTTCTTC. Translation: CASTSGGRDNEQFF.

The rearrangement uses TRBV7-9 and TRBJ2-3; 7 bases align to TRBD2. This CDR3 region has 14 residues. Germline V gene lookup returns CDR1 SEHNR and CDR2 FQNEAQ (reference sequence). With 6 bases clipped from V and 4 bases from J, the junction kept 7 bases outside the gene matches. CDR3 sequence: CASSPLTSSDTQYF. The CDR3 nucleotides read TGTGCCAGCAGTCCTTTGACTAGCTCAGATACGCAGTATTTT.

The V call is TRBV2, the J call TRBJ2-2, with 11 bases identical to TRBD1. The CDR3 sequence is 16 residues long. The trim removed 6 bases at V and 4 bases at J, leaving 7 bases unmatched. The germline gives CDR1 SNHLY, CDR2 FYNNEI. The CDR3 sequence: CASSLGQGGPTGELFF. CDR3 DNA: TGTGCCAGCAGCTTGGGACAGGGGGGCCCCACCGGGGAGCTGTTTTTT.

V usage is TRBV4-1 and J usage is TRBJ2-7; D is possibly TRBD1 (6 bases). CDR1 and CDR2 (germline): MGHRA, YSYEKL. The CDR3 contains 16 residues. Deletions cut 1 base from V and 6 bases from J, with 19 bases between. The CDR3: CASSQGILQGPSEQYF. CDR3 nucleotide sequence: TGCGCCAGCAGCCAAGGCATCTTACAGGGCCCTAGCGAGCAGTACTTC.

The chain carries TRBV4-1 and TRBJ2-1; TRBD2 matches 9 bases. Germline CDR1 is MGHRA and CDR2 is YSYEKL. This CDR3 comprises 20 residues. Trimming cost V 0 bases and J 8 bases; bases outside gene matches: 20. Here the CDR3 DNA reads TGCGCCAGCAGCCAAGACGAAGTTGCTAGGGCGGGGGGGACCCGGGATGAGCAGTTCTTC. This encodes CASSQDEVARAGGTRDEQFF.

This clone was observed a single time. This rearrangement joins TRBV28 to TRBJ2-7; a possible D gene is TRBD1 (6 bases). V lost 8 bases to trimming and J lost 1 base, with 12 bases between them. Germline assignment: CDR1 MDHEN and CDR2 SYDVKM. The CDR3 is 13 residues long. Written as DNA, the CDR3 is TGTGCCAGCTGTACAGGGCATTCCTACGAGCAGTACTTC. Translation gives CASCTGHSYEQYF.

V usage is TRBV19 and J usage is TRBJ1-4, with TRBD1 identical over 10 bases. V was pared by 9 bases and J by 7 bases, with 8 bases of the junction left unmatched. From germline, CDR1 is LNHDA and CDR2 SQIVND (reference sequence). The CDR3 is 14 residues long. Here the CDR3 reads CASSRDRGSEKLFF. CDR3 nucleotide sequence: TGTGCCAGCAGCCGGGACAGGGGATCTGAAAAACTGTTTTTT.

Only a few counts were recorded for this clone. The chain has TRBV7-9 and TRBJ1-4; TRBD1 might be the D (6 bases). The ends were cut back, 1 base at V and 4 bases at J, with 10 bases in the middle. The CDR3 is 15 amino acids. Looked up from germline, CDR1 is SEHNR and CDR2 is FQNEAQ (reference sequence). The chain's CDR3 is CASSLVGRGNEKLFF. The CDR3 DNA reads TGTGCCAGCAGCTTAGTCGGCAGGGGTAATGAAAAACTGTTTTTT.

The chain joins TRBV18 to TRBJ2-7, with 9 positions matching TRBD1. Looked up from germline, CDR1 is KGHSH and CDR2 is LQKENI. This CDR3 region has 14 residues. V dropped 3 bases and J dropped 4; count of bases not matched to a gene: 4. CDR3 region: CASSPGQGKYEQYF. The CDR3 region has the DNA TGTGCCAGCTCACCCGGACAGGGGAAGTACGAGCAGTACTTC.

The rearrangement links TRBV21-1 to TRBJ1-5; the table's D call TRBD1 went unverified against the DNA. TRBV21-1 represents a pseudogene. This CDR3 has 18 residues. CDR3 sequence: CASSKRDRAIYSNQPQHF. As DNA, the CDR3 is TGTGCCAGCAGCAAAAGGGACAGGGCCATTTATAGCAATCAGCCCCAGCATTTT.

The V call is TRBV6-5, the J call TRBJ2-7; D may be TRBD2 (7 bases). The V gene's germline CDR1 is MNHEY and CDR2 SVGAGI. V lost 7 bases and J lost 6, with 19 bases in between. The CDR3 sequence is 14 residues long. CDR3 sequence: CASTPVGGASEQYF. The DNA of the CDR3 is TGTGCCAGCACCCCGGTGGGGGGGGCGAGCGAGCAGTACTTC.

The genes are TRBV12-3 or TRBV12-4 and TRBJ1-3, with D unclear. The V end was cut by 3 bases, the J end by 4 bases, with 7 bases between. This CDR3 comprises 13 residues. This CDR3 is CASSLVAGNTIYF. CDR3 DNA sequence: TGTGCCAGCAGTTTGGTGGCCGGAAACACCATATATTTT.